One and the same sample provided the 10 T cell receptor beta chains below, sequenced in a study of neurological immune-mediated disorders. TCRdb processed the 5' RACE reads anew with MiXCR; each CDR3 protein has one entry. The table lists 87,000 or so distinct CDR3 sequences, around 3.3% of them singletons. The source material was PBMCs. The source of these receptors is a woman between 18 and 30 years old with multiple sclerosis.

This clonotype was detected many times. CDR3 nucleotides: TGTGCCAGCAGTTTCCAAAGTAGGGGGCTCCAAGAGACCCAGTACTTC. Protein: CASSFQSRGLQETQYF. This sequence joins TRBV28 and TRBJ2-5, with 7 bases aligning to TRBD1. Trimming removed 3 bases from V and 1 base from J; junction bases left unmatched: 8. The CDR3 runs 16 residues. The germline V gene encodes CDR1 MDHEN and CDR2 SYDVKM. Filled out from reference TRBV28 and TRBJ2-5, the complete variable domain reads DVKVTQSSRYLVKRTGEKVFLECVQDMDHENMFWYRQDPGLGLRLIYFSYDVKMKEKGDIPEGYSVSREKKERFSLILESASTNQTSMYLCASSFQSRGLQETQYFGPGTRLLVL.

This clonotype was seen many times. This chain joins TRBV12-3 or TRBV12-4 and TRBJ2-7, with a weak D call TRBD1 (5 bases). V lost 3 bases, J lost 3 bases, and 12 bases lay in between. The CDR3 runs to 14 residues. This CDR3 reads CASSLFQGDYEQYF. Written as DNA, the CDR3 is TGTGCCAGCAGTTTGTTTCAGGGTGACTACGAGCAGTACTTC.

This clonotype has only a few counts. The chain joins TRBV10-1 to TRBJ2-3; 8 bases line up with TRBD1. Germline V lookup: CDR1 WNHNN, CDR2 SYGVQD (reference sequence). This CDR3 is 13 amino acids long. V was pared by 8 bases and J by 2 bases, with 3 bases of the junction left unmatched. CDR3: CASSDRATDTQYF. DNA for the CDR3: TGCGCCAGCTCGGACAGGGCCACAGATACGCAGTATTTT.

This clonotype has a count of ten or more. V is TRBV5-1 and J is TRBJ2-7; 10 nucleotides line up with TRBD1. V lost 4 bases to trimming and J lost 6 bases; unmatched junction nucleotides: 7. The CDR3 spans 14 residues. Germline V gene lookup returns CDR1 SGHRS and CDR2 YFSETQ. In DNA form, the CDR3 reads TGCGCCAGCAGCCCGGGACAGGGGATGAGCGAGCAGTACTTC. Translation gives CASSPGQGMSEQYF.

This clonotype was observed at least ten times. The rearrangement joins TRBV6-5 to TRBJ2-7; 7 bases are shared with TRBD2. Germline values: CDR1 MNHEY, CDR2 SVGAGI. CDR3 size: 12 residues. J was trimmed by 7 bases and V by 6 bases; bases with no gene match: 6. For the CDR3, the DNA is TGTGCCAGCAGCCCAGCGGGGAGGGAGCAGTACTTC. It specifies CASSPAGREQYF.

This clonotype was observed at least ten times. The chain joins TRBV28 to TRBJ1-1, with TRBD1 matching over 11 bases. V gave up 5 bases and J gave up 10 bases; unmatched junction bases: 12. The CDR3 extends over 15 amino acids. Looked up from germline, CDR1 is MDHEN and CDR2 is SYDVKM. CDR3 coding DNA: TGTGCCAGCAGTCCGTGGACAGGGGGCATTTCAGGAGCTTTCTTT. This translates into CASSPWTGGISGAFF.

This clonotype was seen many times. The chain joins TRBV5-1 to TRBJ1-2; tentative D call: TRBD1 (5 bases). From germline, CDR1 is SGHRS and CDR2 YFSETQ. CDR3 length equals 15 residues. V lost 0 bases to trimming and J lost 7 bases, with 16 bases between them. DNA for the CDR3: TGCGCCAGCAGCTTGGCCGGCGGTGAAGGGGTTGGCTACACCTTC. Translation gives CASSLAGGEGVGYTF.

The table lists this clonotype with many counts. The chain carries TRBV5-1 and TRBJ1-6; TRBD1 matches at 7 bases. V was clipped by 5 bases and J by 7 bases; unmatched bases: 9. The CDR3 length is 15 residues. Germline-derived CDR1 and CDR2 are SGHRS and YFSETQ. CDR3 DNA: TGCGCCAGCAGTGGCAGGGGGAACTCGAATTCACCCCTCCACTTT. This translates into CASSGRGNSNSPLHF.

This clonotype was picked up many times. The chain couples TRBV3-1 to TRBJ1-3; D remains unclear. The CDR3 is 16 residues long. The V gene's germline CDR1 is LGHDT and CDR2 YNNKEL (reference sequence). The V gene lost 4 bases and the J gene lost 0 bases, with 13 bases spanning the gap. CDR3 protein: CASSLALGDSGNTIYF. CDR3 in DNA: TGTGCCAGCAGCCTTGCGTTGGGCGACTCTGGAAACACCATATATTTT.

This clonotype was recorded many times. The chain uses TRBV7-6 and TRBJ2-6; no reliable D call. Trimming took 3 bases from V and 4 from J, leaving 7 bases between them. Germline V gene data show CDR1 as SGHVS and CDR2 as FNYEAQ. This CDR3 is 14 amino acids long. Here the CDR3 DNA reads TGTGCCAGCAGCTTGTGGTCCGGGGCCAACGTCCTGACTTTC. It encodes CASSLWSGANVLTF.